A single sample is the source of the 3 T cell receptor beta chains below, sequenced in a study of OX40 agonist ivuxolimab in advanced cancers. Library creation used the immunoSEQ multiplex PCR assay. TCRdb carries this immuneACCESS record with in-frame sequences only. Its versions omit some clonotypes, under half of them owing to an unresolved V gene in the studies checked, with the rest unexplained. The sample records 65,000 to 80,000 clones, about 90% of which are singletons. The ten largest account for about 0.3% of the sample. Sample: CD4+ or CD8+ T cells sorted from blood, taken in a trial of the OX40 agonist ivuxolimab. Source of these receptors: an adult with an advanced solid tumor such as melanoma, head and neck, liver or kidney cancer.

J is TRBJ1-1 and V is TRBV6-1, with 7 bases identical to TRBD1. V gave up 6 bases and J gave up 2 bases; unmatched junction bases: 6. Germline CDR1 and CDR2: MNHNS and SASEGT. The CDR3 runs 14 residues. The CDR3 sequence is CASSQGQSNTEAFF. CDR3 DNA sequence: TGTGCCAGCAGCCAGGGACAGAGCAACACTGAAGCTTTCTTT.

This chain connects TRBV9 to TRBJ1-1, with D uncertain. V lost 2 bases, J lost 3 bases, and 8 bases lay in between. CDR3 length: 13 amino acids. The germline V gene has CDR1 SGDLS and CDR2 YYNGEE. CDR3 nucleotide sequence: TGTGCCAGCAGCGTCCAGGTTCACACTGAAGCTTTCTTT. Translation: CASSVQVHTEAFF.

This chain links TRBV19 with TRBJ2-1; unclear D gene. V was clipped by 3 bases and J by 0 bases, with 6 bases between them. The CDR3 contains 14 residues. Germline V CDR1 and CDR2: LNHDA, SQIVND (reference sequence). CDR3 residues: CASSMSGSYNEQFF. CDR3 coding DNA: TGTGCCAGTAGTATGTCGGGCTCCTACAATGAGCAGTTCTTC.